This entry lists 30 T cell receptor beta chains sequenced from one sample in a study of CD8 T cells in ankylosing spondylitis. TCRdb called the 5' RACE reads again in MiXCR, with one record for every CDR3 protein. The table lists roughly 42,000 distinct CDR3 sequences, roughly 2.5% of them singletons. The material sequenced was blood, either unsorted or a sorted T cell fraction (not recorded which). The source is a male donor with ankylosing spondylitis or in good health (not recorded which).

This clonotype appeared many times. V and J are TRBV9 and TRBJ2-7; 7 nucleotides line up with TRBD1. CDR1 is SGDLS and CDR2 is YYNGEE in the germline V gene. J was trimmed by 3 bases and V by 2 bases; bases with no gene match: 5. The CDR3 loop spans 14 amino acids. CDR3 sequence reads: CASSVDRADYEQYF. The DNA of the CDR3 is TGTGCCAGCAGCGTTGACAGGGCTGACTACGAGCAGTACTTC.

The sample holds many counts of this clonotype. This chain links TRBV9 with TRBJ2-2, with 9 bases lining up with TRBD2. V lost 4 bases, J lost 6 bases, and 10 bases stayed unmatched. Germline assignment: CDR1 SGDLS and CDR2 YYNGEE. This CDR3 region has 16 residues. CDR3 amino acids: CASSYDSVAGAGELFF. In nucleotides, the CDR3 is TGTGCCAGCAGCTACGACTCGGTAGCGGGAGCCGGGGAGCTGTTTTTT.

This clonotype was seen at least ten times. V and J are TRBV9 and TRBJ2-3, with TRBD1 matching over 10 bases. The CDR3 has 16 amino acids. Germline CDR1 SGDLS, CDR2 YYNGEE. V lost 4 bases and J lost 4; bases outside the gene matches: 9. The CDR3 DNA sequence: TGTGCCAGCAGCACCCTAGGGACAGGGGCGGCAGATACGCAGTATTTT. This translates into CASSTLGTGAADTQYF.

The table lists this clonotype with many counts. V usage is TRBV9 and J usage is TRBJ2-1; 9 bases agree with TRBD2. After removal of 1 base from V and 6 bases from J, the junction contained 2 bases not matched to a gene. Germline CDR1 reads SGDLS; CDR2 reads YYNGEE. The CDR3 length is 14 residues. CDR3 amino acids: CASSVLAGVNEQFF. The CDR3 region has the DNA TGTGCCAGCAGCGTATTAGCGGGAGTCAATGAGCAGTTCTTC.

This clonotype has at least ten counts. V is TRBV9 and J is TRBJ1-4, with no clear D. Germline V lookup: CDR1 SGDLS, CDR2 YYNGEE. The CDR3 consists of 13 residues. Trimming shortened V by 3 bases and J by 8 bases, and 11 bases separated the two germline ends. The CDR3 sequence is CASSGPREEKLFF. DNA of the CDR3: TGTGCCAGCAGCGGGCCTCGGGAGGAAAAACTGTTTTTT.

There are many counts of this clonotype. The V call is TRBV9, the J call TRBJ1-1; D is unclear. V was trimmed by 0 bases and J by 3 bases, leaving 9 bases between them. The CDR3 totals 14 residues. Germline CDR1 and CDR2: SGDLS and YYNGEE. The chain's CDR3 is CASSVAEGDTEAFF. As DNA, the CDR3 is TGTGCCAGCAGCGTAGCGGAGGGTGACACTGAAGCTTTCTTT.

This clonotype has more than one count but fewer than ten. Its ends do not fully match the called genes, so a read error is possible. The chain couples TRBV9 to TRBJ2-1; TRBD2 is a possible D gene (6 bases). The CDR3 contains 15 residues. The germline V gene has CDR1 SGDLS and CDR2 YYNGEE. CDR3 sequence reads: CASSVGGASHNEQFF. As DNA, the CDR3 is TGTGCCAGCAGCGTCGGAGGGGCCTCCCACAATGAGCAGTTCTTC.

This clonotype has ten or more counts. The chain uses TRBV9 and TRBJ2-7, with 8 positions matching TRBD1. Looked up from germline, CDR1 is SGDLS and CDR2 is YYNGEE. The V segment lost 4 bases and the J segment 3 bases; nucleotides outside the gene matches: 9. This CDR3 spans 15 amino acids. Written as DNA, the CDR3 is TGTGCCAGCAGCTACCGGGACAGGAGTGTCTACGAGCAGTACTTC. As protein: CASSYRDRSVYEQYF.

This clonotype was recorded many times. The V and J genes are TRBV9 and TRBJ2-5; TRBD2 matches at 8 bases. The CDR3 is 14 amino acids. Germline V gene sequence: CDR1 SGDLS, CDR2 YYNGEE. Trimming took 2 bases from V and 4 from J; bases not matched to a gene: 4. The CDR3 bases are TGTGCCAGCAGCGTTTCCGCGGGAGGAGAGACCCAGTACTTC. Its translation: CASSVSAGGETQYF.

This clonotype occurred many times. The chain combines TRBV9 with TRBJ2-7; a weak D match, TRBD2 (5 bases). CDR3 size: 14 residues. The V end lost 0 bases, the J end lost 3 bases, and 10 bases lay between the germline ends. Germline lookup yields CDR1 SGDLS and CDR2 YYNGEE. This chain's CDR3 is CASSVGGEGYEQYF. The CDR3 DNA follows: TGTGCCAGCAGCGTAGGGGGTGAGGGCTACGAGCAGTACTTC.

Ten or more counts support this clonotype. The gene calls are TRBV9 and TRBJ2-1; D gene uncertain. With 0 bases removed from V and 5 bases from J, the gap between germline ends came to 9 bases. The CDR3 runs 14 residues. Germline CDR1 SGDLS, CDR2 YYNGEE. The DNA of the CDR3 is TGTGCCAGCAGCGTAGTTGATAGGCACAATGAGCAGTTCTTC. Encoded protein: CASSVVDRHNEQFF. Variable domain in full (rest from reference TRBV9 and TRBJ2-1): DSGVTQTPKHLITATGQRVTLRCSPRSGDLSVYWYQQSLDQGLQFLIQYYNGEERAKGNILERFSAQQFPDLHSELNLSSLELGDSALYFCASSVVDRHNEQFFGPGTRLTVL.

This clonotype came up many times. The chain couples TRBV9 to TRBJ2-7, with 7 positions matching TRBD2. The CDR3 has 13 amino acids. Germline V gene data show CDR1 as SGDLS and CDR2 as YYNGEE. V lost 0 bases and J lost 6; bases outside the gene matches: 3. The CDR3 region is CASSVGGGAEQYF. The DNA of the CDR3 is TGTGCCAGCAGCGTAGGGGGGGGAGCCGAGCAGTACTTC.

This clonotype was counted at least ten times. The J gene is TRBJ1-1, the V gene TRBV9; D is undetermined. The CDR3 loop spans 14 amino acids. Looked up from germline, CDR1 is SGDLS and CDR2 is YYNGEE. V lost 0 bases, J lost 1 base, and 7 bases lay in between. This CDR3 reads CASSVVPSNTEAFF. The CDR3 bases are TGTGCCAGCAGCGTAGTCCCCTCGAACACTGAAGCTTTCTTT.

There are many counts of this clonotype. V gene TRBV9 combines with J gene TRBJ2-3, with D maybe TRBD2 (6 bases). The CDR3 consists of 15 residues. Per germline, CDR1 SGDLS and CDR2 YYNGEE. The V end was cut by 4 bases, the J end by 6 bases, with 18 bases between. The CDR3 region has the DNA TGTGCCAGCAGCCAAGCCGGGAGTGTGTGGGATACGCAGTATTTT. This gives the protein CASSQAGSVWDTQYF.

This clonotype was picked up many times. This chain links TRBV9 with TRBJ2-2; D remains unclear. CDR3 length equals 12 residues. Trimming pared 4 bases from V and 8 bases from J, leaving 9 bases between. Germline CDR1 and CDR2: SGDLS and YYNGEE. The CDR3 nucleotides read TGTGCCAGCAGCTATGCCCTGGGGGAGCTGTTTTTT. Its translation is CASSYALGELFF.

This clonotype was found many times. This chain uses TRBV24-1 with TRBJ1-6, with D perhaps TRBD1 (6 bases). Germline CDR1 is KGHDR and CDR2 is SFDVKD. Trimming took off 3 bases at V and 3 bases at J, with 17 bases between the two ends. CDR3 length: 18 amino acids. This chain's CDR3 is CATSDEDRLSFYNSPLHF. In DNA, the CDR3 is TGTGCCACCAGTGATGAGGACAGATTGAGCTTCTATAATTCACCCCTCCACTTT.

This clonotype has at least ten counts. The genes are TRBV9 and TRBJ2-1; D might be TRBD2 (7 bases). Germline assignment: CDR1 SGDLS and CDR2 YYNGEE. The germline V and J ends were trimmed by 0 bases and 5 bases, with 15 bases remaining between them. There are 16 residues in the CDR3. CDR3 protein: CASSVGPGGPHNEQFF. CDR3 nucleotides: TGTGCCAGCAGCGTAGGACCGGGGGGCCCCCACAATGAGCAGTTCTTC.

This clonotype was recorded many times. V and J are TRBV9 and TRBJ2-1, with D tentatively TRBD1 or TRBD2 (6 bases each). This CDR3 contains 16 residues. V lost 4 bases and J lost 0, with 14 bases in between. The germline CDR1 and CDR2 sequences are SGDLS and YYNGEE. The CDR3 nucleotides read TGTGCCAGCAGCCCCCGGGGGCAGGACTCCTACAATGAGCAGTTCTTC. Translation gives CASSPRGQDSYNEQFF.

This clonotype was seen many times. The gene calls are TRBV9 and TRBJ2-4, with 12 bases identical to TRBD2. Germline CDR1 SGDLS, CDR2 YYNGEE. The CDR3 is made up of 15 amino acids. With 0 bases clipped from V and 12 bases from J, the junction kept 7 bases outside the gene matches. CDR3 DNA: TGTGCCAGCAGCGTAGGGACTAGCGGGACGGCAGATCAGTACTTC. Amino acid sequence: CASSVGTSGTADQYF. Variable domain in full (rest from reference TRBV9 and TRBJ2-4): DSGVTQTPKHLITATGQRVTLRCSPRSGDLSVYWYQQSLDQGLQFLIQYYNGEERAKGNILERFSAQQFPDLHSELNLSSLELGDSALYFCASSVGTSGTADQYFGAGTRLSVL.

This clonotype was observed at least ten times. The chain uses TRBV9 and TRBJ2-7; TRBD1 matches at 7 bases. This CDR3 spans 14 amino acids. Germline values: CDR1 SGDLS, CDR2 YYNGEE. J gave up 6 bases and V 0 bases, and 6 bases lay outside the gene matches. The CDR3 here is CASSVDARGTEQYF. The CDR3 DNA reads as TGTGCCAGCAGCGTAGATGCCAGGGGGACCGAGCAGTACTTC.

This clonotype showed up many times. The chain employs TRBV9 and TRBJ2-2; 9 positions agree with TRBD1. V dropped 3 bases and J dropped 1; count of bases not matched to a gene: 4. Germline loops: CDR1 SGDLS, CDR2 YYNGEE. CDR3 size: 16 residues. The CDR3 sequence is CASSATGQGNTGELFF. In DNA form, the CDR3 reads TGTGCCAGCAGCGCGACGGGACAGGGGAACACCGGGGAGCTGTTTTTT. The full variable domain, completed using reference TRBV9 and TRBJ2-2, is DSGVTQTPKHLITATGQRVTLRCSPRSGDLSVYWYQQSLDQGLQFLIQYYNGEERAKGNILERFSAQQFPDLHSELNLSSLELGDSALYFCASSATGQGNTGELFFGEGSRLTVL.

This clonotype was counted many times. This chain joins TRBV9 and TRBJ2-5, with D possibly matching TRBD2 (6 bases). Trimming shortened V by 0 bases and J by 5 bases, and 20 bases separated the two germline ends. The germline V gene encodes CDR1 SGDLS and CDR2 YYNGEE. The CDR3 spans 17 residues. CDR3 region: CASSVATGLPNGETQYF. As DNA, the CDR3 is TGTGCCAGCAGCGTAGCCACGGGACTCCCCAACGGGGAGACCCAGTACTTC.

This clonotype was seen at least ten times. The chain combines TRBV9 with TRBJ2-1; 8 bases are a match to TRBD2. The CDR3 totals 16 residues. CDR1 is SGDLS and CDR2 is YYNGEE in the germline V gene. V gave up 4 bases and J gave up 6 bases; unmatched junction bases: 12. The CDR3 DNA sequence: TGTGCCAGCAGCCCACCCCCGGGACTAGGCATCAATGAGCAGTTCTTC. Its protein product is CASSPPPGLGINEQFF.

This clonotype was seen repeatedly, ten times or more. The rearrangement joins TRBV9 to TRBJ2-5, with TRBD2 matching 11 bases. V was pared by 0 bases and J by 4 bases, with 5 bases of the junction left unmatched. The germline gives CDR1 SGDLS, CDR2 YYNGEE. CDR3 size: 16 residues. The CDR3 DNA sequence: TGTGCCAGCAGCGTAGACCCCACTAGCGGGGGAGAGACCCAGTACTTC. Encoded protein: CASSVDPTSGGETQYF.

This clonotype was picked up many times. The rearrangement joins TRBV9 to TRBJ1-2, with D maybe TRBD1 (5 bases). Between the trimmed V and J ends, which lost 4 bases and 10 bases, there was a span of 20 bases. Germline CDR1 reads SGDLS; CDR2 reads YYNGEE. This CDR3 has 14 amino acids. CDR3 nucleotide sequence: TGTGCCAGCAGCTTCGGGGGAGGGTATCACCACTACACCTTC. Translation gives CASSFGGGYHHYTF. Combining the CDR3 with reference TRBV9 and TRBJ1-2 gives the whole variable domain DSGVTQTPKHLITATGQRVTLRCSPRSGDLSVYWYQQSLDQGLQFLIQYYNGEERAKGNILERFSAQQFPDLHSELNLSSLELGDSALYFCASSFGGGYHHYTFGSGTRLTVV.

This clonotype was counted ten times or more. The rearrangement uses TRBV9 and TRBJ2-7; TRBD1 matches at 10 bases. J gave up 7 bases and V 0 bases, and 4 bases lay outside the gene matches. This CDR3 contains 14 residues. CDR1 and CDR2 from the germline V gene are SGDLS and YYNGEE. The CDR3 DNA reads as TGTGCCAGCAGCGTAGGACAGGGGGCTCGGGAGCAGTACTTC. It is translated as CASSVGQGAREQYF.

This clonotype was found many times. Here the CDR3 reads CASSVALISTDTQYF. The DNA of the CDR3 is TGTGCCAGCAGCGTAGCCCTAATTAGCACAGATACGCAGTATTTT. The gene calls are TRBV9 and TRBJ2-3, with no clear D. The germline V gene has CDR1 SGDLS and CDR2 YYNGEE. CDR3 length: 15 residues. Trimming cost V 0 bases and J 0 bases, with 8 bases left between them.

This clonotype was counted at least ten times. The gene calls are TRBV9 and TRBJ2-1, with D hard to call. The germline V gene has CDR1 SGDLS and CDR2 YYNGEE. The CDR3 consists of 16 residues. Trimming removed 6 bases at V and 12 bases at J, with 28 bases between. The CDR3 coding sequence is TGTGCCAGCATCCCCGGCAGGCATACTATCAATGAGCGGCAGTTCTTC. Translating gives CASIPGRHTINERQFF.

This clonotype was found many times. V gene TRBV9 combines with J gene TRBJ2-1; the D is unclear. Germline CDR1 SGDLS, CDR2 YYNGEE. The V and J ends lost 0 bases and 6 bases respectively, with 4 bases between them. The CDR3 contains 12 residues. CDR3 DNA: TGTGCCAGCAGCGTAGGGCCCAATGAGCAGTTCTTC. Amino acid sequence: CASSVGPNEQFF.

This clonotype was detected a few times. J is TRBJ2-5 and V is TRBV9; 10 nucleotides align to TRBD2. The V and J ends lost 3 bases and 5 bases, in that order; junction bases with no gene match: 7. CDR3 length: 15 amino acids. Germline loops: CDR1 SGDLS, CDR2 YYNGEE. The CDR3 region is CASSESGRAWETQYF. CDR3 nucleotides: TGTGCCAGCAGCGAGAGCGGGAGGGCGTGGGAGACCCAGTACTTC.